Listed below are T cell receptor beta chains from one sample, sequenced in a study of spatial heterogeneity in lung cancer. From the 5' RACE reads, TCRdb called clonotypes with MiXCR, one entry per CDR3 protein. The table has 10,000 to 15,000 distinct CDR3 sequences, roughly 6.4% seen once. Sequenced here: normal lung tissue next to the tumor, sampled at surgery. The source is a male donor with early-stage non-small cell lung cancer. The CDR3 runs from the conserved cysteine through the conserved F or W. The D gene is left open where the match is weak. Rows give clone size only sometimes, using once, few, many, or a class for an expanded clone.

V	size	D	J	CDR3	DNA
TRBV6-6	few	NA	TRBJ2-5	CASSYDSVQETQYF	TGTGCCAGCAGTTATGACAGCGTCCAAGAGACCCAGTACTTC
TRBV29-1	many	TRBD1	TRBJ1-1	CSVVGTGQTQAFF	TGCAGCGTCGTTGGGACAGGGCAGACCCAAGCTTTCTTT
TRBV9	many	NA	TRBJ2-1	CASSVPTGRNEQFF	TGTGCCAGCAGTGTCCCGACCGGAAGGAATGAGCAGTTCTTC
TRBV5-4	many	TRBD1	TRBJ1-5	CASSLEGAGQPQHF	TGTGCCAGCAGCTTGGAGGGGGCAGGTCAGCCCCAGCATTTT
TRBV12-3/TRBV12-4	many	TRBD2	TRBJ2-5	CASSLAGGGETQYF	TGTGCCAGCAGTCTAGCGGGAGGAGGAGAGACCCAGTACTTC
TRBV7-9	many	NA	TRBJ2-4	CASSFADRAKNIQYF	TGTGCCAGCAGCTTCGCAGATAGAGCCAAAAACATTCAGTACTTC
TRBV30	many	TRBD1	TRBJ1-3	CAWGFRTGRRGNTIYF	TGTGCCTGGGGGTTTCGGACAGGGCGACGAGGAAACACCATATATTTT
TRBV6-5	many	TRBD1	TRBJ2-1	CASRPDRERFNEQFF	TGTGCCAGCAGACCCGACAGGGAACGATTCAATGAGCAGTTCTTC
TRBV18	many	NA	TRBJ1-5	CASSRRAQGGGESNQPQHF	TGTGCCAGCTCACGAAGGGCACAGGGAGGGGGGGAGAGCAATCAGCCCCAGCATTTT
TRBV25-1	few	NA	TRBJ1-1	CASGQGLGTEAFF	TGTGCCAGCGGCCAGGGGTTGGGCACTGAAGCTTTCTTT
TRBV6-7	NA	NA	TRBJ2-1	CASNNGPTKPFF	TGTGCCAGCAACAATGGGCCAACCAAGCCGTTCTTC
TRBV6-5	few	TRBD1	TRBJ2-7	CASSGGQGSSYEQYF	TGTGCCAGCAGTGGCGGACAGGGTAGCTCCTACGAGCAGTACTTC
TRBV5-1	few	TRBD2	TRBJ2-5	CASTIAGAGQETQYF	TGCGCCAGCACCATAGCGGGAGCAGGGCAAGAGACCCAGTACTTC
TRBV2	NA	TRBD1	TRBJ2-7	CAIRTGADYEQYF	TGTGCCATCCGGACAGGGGCAGATTACGAGCAGTACTTC
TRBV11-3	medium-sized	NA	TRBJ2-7	CASSSSGPASGEQYF	TGTGCCAGCAGCTCGTCCGGACCGGCGAGTGGCGAGCAGTACTTC
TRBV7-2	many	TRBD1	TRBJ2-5	CASSSEDRVETQYF	TGTGCCAGCAGCTCGGAAGACAGGGTAGAGACCCAGTACTTC
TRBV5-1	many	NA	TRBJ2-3	CASSLRGEDTQYF	TGCGCCAGCAGCCTAAGGGGGGAAGATACGCAGTATTTT
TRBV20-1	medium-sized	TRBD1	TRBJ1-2	CSASRGTGTNYGYTF	TGCAGTGCTAGTCGCGGGACAGGGACTAACTATGGCTACACCTTC
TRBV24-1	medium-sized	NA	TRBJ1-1	CATRRGTGGAQNTEAFF	TGTGCCACCAGAAGGGGAACGGGGGGAGCACAGAACACTGAAGCTTTCTTT
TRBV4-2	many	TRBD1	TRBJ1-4	CASSQSIQGTVATNEKLFF	TGTGCCAGCAGCCAATCAATCCAGGGGACAGTTGCAACTAATGAAAAACTGTTTTTT
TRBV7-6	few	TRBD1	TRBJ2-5	CASSFPRDSQETQYF	TGTGCCAGCAGCTTTCCCCGGGACAGCCAAGAGACCCAGTACTTC
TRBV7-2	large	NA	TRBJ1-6	CASSQGTSSPLHF	TGTGCCAGCAGCCAAGGGACGTCTTCACCCCTCCACTTT
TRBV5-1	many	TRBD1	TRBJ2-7	CASSLEGQGVAEQYF	TGCGCCAGCAGCTTGGAAGGACAGGGGGTGGCCGAGCAGTACTTC
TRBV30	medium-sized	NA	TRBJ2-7	CAWSPGGAVPYEQYF	TGTGCCTGGAGTCCGGGTGGGGCGGTTCCCTACGAGCAGTACTTC
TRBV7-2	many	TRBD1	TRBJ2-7	CASTLAGTEPYEQYF	TGTGCCAGCACCCTAGCTGGGACAGAGCCCTACGAGCAGTACTTC
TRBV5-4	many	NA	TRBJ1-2	CASSATLRGVAGYTF	TGTGCCAGCAGCGCAACCCTACGCGGGGTGGCTGGCTACACCTTC
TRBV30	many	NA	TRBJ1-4	CAWNQGLDEKLFF	TGTGCCTGGAACCAGGGTTTGGATGAAAAACTGTTTTTT
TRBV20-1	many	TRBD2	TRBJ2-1	CSANSRLAGGSEQFF	TGCAGTGCCAATTCCCGACTAGCGGGAGGGAGTGAGCAGTTCTTC
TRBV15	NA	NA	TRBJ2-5	CATSPGVGLEETQYF	TGTGCCACCAGCCCGGGGGTGGGACTGGAAGAGACCCAGTACTTC
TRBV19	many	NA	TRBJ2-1	CASSPRSLTYNEQFF	TGTGCCAGTAGTCCTCGGTCTTTAACCTACAATGAGCAGTTCTTC
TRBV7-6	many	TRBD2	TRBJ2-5	CASSLNSGEQETQYF	TGTGCCAGCAGCCTAAACAGCGGGGAACAAGAGACCCAGTACTTC
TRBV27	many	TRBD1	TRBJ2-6	CASSPRGQNSGGANVLTF	TGTGCCAGCAGTCCCAGGGGGCAGAATTCGGGTGGGGCCAACGTCCTGACTTTC
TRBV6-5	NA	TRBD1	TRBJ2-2	CASNEGARTGELFF	TGTGCCAGCAATGAGGGGGCGCGGACCGGGGAGCTGTTTTTT
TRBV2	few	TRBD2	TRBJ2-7	CASTPGLAGNFYEQYF	TGTGCCAGCACTCCGGGACTAGCGGGAAATTTTTACGAGCAGTACTTC
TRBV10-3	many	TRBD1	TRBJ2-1	CAISEVGTGDWQFF	TGTGCCATCAGTGAGGTCGGGACAGGGGATTGGCAGTTCTTC
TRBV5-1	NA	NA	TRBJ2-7	CANTVLEGAYEQYF	TGCGCCAACACTGTCCTGGAAGGAGCCTACGAGCAGTACTTC
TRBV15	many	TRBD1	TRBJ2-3	CATSVRQGLTDTQYF	TGTGCCACCAGCGTACGACAGGGTCTCACAGATACGCAGTATTTT
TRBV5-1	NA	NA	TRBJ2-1	CASSTNGGRLSHNEQFF	TGCGCCAGCTCCACTAACGGGGGGCGTCTGAGCCACAATGAGCAGTTCTTC
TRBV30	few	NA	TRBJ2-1	CAWREIDNEQFF	TGTGCCTGGAGGGAAATCGACAATGAGCAGTTCTTC
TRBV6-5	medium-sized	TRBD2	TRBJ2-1	CASSYSRLAGNEQFF	TGTGCCAGCAGTTACTCGAGACTAGCGGGGAATGAGCAGTTCTTC
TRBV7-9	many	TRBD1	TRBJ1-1	CASSPNRGKPEAFF	TGTGCCAGCAGCCCCAACAGGGGGAAGCCTGAAGCTTTCTTT
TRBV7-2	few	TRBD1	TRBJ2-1	CASSSRDSGYNEQFF	TGTGCCAGCAGCTCCCGGGACAGCGGATACAATGAGCAGTTCTTC
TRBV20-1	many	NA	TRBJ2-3	CSARDPGSSSTDTQYF	TGCAGTGCTAGAGACCCCGGGAGTTCTAGCACAGATACGCAGTATTTT
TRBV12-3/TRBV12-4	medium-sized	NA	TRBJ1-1	CASSLGWGVNTEAFF	TGTGCCAGCAGTTTGGGGTGGGGGGTGAACACTGAAGCTTTCTTT
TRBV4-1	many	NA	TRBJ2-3	CASSQDEGRTDTQYF	TGCGCCAGCAGCCAAGACGAGGGAAGGACAGATACGCAGTATTTT
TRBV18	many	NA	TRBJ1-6	CASSTTGNERSPLHF	TGTGCCAGCTCAACTACAGGGAACGAGCGTTCACCCCTCCACTTT
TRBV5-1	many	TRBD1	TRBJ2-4	CASSLDRGNKNIQYF	TGCGCCAGCAGCTTGGACAGGGGGAATAAAAACATTCAGTACTTC
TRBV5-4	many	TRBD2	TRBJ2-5	CASSAGTSGRRAETQYF	TGTGCCAGCAGCGCCGGGACTAGCGGGAGACGTGCGGAGACCCAGTACTTC
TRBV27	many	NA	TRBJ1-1	CASSLWAGVLGTEAFF	TGTGCCAGCAGTTTATGGGCAGGGGTTCTTGGCACTGAAGCTTTCTTT
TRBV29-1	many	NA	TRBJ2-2	CSVGRPEGGELFF	TGCAGCGTGGGACGTCCAGAAGGCGGGGAGCTGTTTTTT
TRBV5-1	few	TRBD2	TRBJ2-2	CASSLVASGVNTGELFF	TGCGCCAGCAGCTTGGTTGCTAGCGGGGTGAACACCGGGGAGCTGTTTTTT
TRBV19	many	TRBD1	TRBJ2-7	CASTLYHRGTGGYEQYF	TGTGCCAGTACCCTCTACCACCGTGGGACAGGGGGATACGAGCAGTACTTC
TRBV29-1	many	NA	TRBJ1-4	CSVEEGGDEKLFF	TGCAGCGTTGAAGAAGGGGGTGATGAAAAACTGTTTTTT
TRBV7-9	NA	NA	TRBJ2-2	CASSPPTGELFF	TGTGCCAGCAGCCCCCCCACCGGGGAGCTGTTTTTT
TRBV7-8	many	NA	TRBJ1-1	CASSFEGNYMNTEAFF	TGTGCCAGCAGCTTCGAGGGAAACTACATGAACACTGAAGCTTTCTTT